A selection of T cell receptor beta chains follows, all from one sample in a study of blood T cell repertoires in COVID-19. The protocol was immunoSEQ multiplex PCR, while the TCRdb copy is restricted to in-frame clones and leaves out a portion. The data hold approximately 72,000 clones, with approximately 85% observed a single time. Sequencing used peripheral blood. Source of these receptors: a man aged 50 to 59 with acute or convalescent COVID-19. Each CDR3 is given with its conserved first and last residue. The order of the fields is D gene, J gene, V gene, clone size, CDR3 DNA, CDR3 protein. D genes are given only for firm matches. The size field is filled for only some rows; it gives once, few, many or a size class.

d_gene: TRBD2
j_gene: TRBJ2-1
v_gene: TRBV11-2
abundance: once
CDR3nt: TGTGCCAGCAGCCGACTAGCGGGGGATTACAATGAGCAGTTCTTC
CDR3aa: CASSRLAGDYNEQFF

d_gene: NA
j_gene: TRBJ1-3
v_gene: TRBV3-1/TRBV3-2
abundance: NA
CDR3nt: TGTGCCAGCAGCCATCCGCGGGACCGGTACTCTGGAAACACCATATATTTT
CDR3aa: CASSHPRDRYSGNTIYF

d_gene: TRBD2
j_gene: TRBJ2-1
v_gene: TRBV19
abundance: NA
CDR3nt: TGTGCCAGTAGTACAAGGACTAGCGGGGGGATAAACGAGCAGTTCTTC
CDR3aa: CASSTRTSGGINEQFF

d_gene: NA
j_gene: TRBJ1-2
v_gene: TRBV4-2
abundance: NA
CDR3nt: TGTGCCAGCAGCCAAGATGTCGGGTCGCAAAACTATGGCTACACCTTC
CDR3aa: CASSQDVGSQNYGYTF

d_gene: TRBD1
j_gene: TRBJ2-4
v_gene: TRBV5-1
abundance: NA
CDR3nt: TGCGCCAGCAGCTTTGGGACAGGGGGCTCCAAAAACATTCAGTACTTC
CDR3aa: CASSFGTGGSKNIQYF

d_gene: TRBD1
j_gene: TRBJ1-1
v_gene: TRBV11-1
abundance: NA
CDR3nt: TGTGCCAGCAGACCACGGACAGGAGGGCTGAACACTGAAGCTTTCTTT
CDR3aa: CASRPRTGGLNTEAFF

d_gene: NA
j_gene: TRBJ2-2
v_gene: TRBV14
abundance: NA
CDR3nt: TGTGCCAGCAGCCAAGTTCAGGGAAACACCGGGGAGCTGTTTTTT
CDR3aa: CASSQVQGNTGELFF

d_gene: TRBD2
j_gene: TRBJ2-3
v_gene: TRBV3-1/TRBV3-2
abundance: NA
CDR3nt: TGTGCCAGCAGCCCTTCGGACTCGGGGGGGTCCGATACGCAGTATTTT
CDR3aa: CASSPSDSGGSDTQYF

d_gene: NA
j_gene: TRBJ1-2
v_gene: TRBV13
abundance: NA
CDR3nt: TGTGCCAGCAGCTTCGGGTCGATTGGCTACACCTTC
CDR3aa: CASSFGSIGYTF

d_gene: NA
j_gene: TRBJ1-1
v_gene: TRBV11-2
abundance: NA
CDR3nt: TGTGCCTGGGGGGTCGGACCTACCAACACTGAAGCTTTCTTT
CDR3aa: CAWGVGPTNTEAFF

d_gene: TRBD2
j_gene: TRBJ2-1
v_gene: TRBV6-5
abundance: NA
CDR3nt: TGTGCCAGCAGTTACTCGGGGACTAGCGGATACAATGAGCAGTTCTTC
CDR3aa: CASSYSGTSGYNEQFF